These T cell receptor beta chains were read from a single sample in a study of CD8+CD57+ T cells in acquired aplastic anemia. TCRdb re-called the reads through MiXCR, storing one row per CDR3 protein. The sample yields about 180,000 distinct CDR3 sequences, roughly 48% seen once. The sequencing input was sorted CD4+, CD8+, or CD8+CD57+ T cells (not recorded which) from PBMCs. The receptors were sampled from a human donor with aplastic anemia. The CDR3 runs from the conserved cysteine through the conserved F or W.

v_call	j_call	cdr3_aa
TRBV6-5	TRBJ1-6	CASSYRGTGEPLHF
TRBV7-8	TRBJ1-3	CASSLVDRTSGNTIYF
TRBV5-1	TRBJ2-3	CASSLDGFADTDTQYF
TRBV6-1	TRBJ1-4	CASSSPRGTVNEKLFF
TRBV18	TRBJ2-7	CASSLRTGGSSYGQYF
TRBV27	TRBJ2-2	CASSWTGPTGELFF
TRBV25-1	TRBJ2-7	CASSARDSSTYEQYF
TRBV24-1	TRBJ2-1	CATSDRWHEQFF
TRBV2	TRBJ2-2	CASSVRTPSTGELFF
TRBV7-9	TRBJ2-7	CASSLAGGPINEQYF
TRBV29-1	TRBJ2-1	CSVLRGLADNEQFF
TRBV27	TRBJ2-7	CASSLGTLSYEQYF
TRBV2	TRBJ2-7	CASSEGQVGRYEQYF
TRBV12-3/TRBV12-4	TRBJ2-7	CASSLDGDDYEQYF
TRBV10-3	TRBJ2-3	CAISPGGTASSTNTQYF
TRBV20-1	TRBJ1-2	CSARTQALYGYTF
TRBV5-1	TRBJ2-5	CASSLAVRGGRETQYF
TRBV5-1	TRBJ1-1	CASSLDTEAFF